What follows is one TCR beta chain and its context. The read comes to an end 3 residues before the CDR3 does, leaving the germline J gene to fill in the end. The data belong to a study of T cells in women clearing cervical HPV infection. Whole-study context: Controls gave blood once infection was undetectable; cases at lesion identification.

Germline CDR1 and CDR2: SGHRS and YFSETQ. The V end lost 0 bases, the J end lost 0 bases, and 8 bases lay between the germline ends. The CDR3 runs 15 residues. The data were produced by immunoSEQ multiplex PCR, yet TCRdb's version contains in-frame clones alone and is incomplete. The sample holds over 25,000 clones. Sequencing used blood buffy coat. This TCR was recovered from a woman aged 18-69 years with a cervical HPV16 infection that either progressed to CIN3+ or cleared (not recorded which). The rearrangement uses TRBV5-1 and TRBJ2-3; possible D gene TRBD1, 5 bases. CDR3 DNA (partial): TGCGCCAGCAGCTTGGGACAGACAAGCACAGATACG. It is translated as CASSLGQTSTDT. The full CDR3 sequence reads CASSLGQTSTDTQYF.